A single sample gave rise to the 10 T cell receptor beta chains below, sequenced in a study of CD8+ T cells in alopecia areata (dated by TCRdb to 2017 to 2018). Library creation used the immunoSEQ multiplex PCR assay. To provide template for TCR sequencing, every sample had RNA extracted and reverse transcribed into cDNA. Held by TCRdb, this immuneACCESS table contains in-frame sequences only and omits some clones. Under half of the omission traces to an unresolved V gene where checked; the cause of the rest is unknown. This sample comprises about 160,000 clones, about 89% of them detected only once. Of the sample, approximately 15% is held by the ten largest clones. In the paper's terms, the time point label means: baseline before oral tofacitinib. The specimen was CD8+ T cells sorted from blood, collected at week 0. The receptor source for this set is a human donor with alopecia areata.

The genes are TRBV13 and TRBJ1-1, with a possible D match to TRBD1 (6 bases). Germline loops: CDR1 PRHDT, CDR2 FYEKMQ (reference sequence). V was cut by 10 bases and J by 10 bases, with 31 bases left in between. CDR3 length equals 16 residues. CDR3 region: CAIMPRGGGGLRRAFF. CDR3 bases: TGTGCCATAATGCCCCGAGGGGGTGGAGGTTTAAGGCGAGCTTTCTTT.

This clone was counted between two and nine times. V gene TRBV28 combines with J gene TRBJ2-1, with D unclear. The germline V and J ends were trimmed by 5 bases and 9 bases, with 11 bases remaining between them. Germline values: CDR1 MDHEN, CDR2 SYDVKM. CDR3 size: 12 residues. The DNA of the CDR3 is TGTGCCAGCAGTCCCGGTAGTGGTGAGCAGTTCTTC. Amino acid sequence: CASSPGSGEQFF.

The chain joins TRBV7-9 to TRBJ2-7; D is perhaps TRBD1 or TRBD2 (5 bases each). CDR1 and CDR2 from the germline V gene are SEHNR and FQNEAQ (reference sequence). V was clipped by 5 bases and J by 0 bases, with 14 bases between them. This CDR3 region has 15 residues. CDR3 sequence: CASSHPGATSYEQYF. As DNA, the CDR3 is TGTGCCAGCAGCCATCCCGGGGCCACCTCCTACGAGCAGTACTTC.

V usage is TRBV4-2 and J usage is TRBJ1-1; 7 positions agree with TRBD1. The V segment lost 4 bases and the J segment 7 bases; nucleotides outside the gene matches: 3. The CDR3 is 12 amino acids. Germline-derived CDR1 and CDR2 are LGHNA and YNFKEQ. The CDR3 DNA follows: TGTGCCAGCAGCCCCGGGACAGATGAAGCTTTCTTT. Amino acid sequence: CASSPGTDEAFF.

This clone was found once. This chain joins TRBV5-4 and TRBJ2-5; 9 nucleotides align to TRBD2. The germline V gene encodes CDR1 SGHNT and CDR2 YYREEE (reference sequence). The V and J ends lost 2 bases and 2 bases, in that order; junction bases with no gene match: 4. The CDR3 spans 15 residues. The CDR3 DNA follows: TGTGCCAGCAGCTTCCGCGGGGGGGGACAAGAGACCCAGTACTTC. Its translation: CASSFRGGGQETQYF.

V usage is TRBV27 and J usage is TRBJ2-2, with 9 nucleotides matching TRBD1. V trimming: 8 bases; J trimming: 5 bases; junction bases outside the gene matches: 9. This CDR3 has 15 amino acids. Germline V gene data show CDR1 as MNHEY and CDR2 as SMNVEV (reference sequence). CDR3 coding DNA: TGTGCCAGCTCCCCCCGGACAGGGGAAACCGGGGAGCTGTTTTTT. Translation gives CASSPRTGETGELFF.

The chain is built from TRBV7-9 and TRBJ2-7; 8 bases are shared with TRBD1. CDR1 SEHNR and CDR2 FQNEAQ come from the germline V gene (reference sequence). The CDR3 is 14 residues long. Trimming removed 1 base from V and 5 bases from J; junction bases left unmatched: 4. The CDR3 reads CASSLEDRVDEQYF. The DNA for the CDR3 is TGTGCCAGCAGCTTAGAGGACAGGGTAGACGAGCAGTACTTC.

This sequence joins TRBV29-1 and TRBJ2-7; D not certain. V lost 0 bases and J lost 0, with 9 bases in between. Germline CDR1 reads SQVTM; CDR2 reads ANQGSEA. CDR3 length: 14 amino acids. Written as DNA, the CDR3 is TGCAGCGTTGAAGATCAGTCCGGCTCCTACGAGCAGTACTTC. This codes for CSVEDQSGSYEQYF.

The chain uses TRBV5-1 and TRBJ2-7, with TRBD1 as a possible D gene (6 bases). This CDR3 region has 17 residues. Germline V lookup: CDR1 SGHRS, CDR2 YFSETQ. V was cut by 0 bases and J by 0 bases, with 16 bases left in between. Here the CDR3 reads CASSLGGLTGPSYEQYF. CDR3 DNA sequence: TGCGCCAGCAGCTTGGGGGGGCTGACGGGACCCTCCTACGAGCAGTACTTC.

J is TRBJ2-3 and V is TRBV25-1; no definite D call. This CDR3 has 12 residues. V dropped 0 bases and J dropped 6 bases, with 4 bases sitting between them. CDR1 is MGHDK, CDR2 SYGVNS, per germline. For the CDR3, the DNA is TGTGCCAGCAGTGAATACAGTGATACGCAGTATTTT. Its translation: CASSEYSDTQYF. Complete variable domain (other parts from reference TRBV25-1 and TRBJ2-3): EADIYQTPRYLVIGTGKKITLECSQTMGHDKMYWYQQDPGMELHLIHYSYGVNSTEKGDLSSESTVSRIRTEHFPLTLESARPSHTSQYLCASSEYSDTQYFGPGTRLTVL.